Listed below are T cell receptor beta chains from one sample, sequenced in a study of blood T cells in healthy people across ages. One entry per CDR3 protein results from TCRdb running MiXCR on the 5' RACE reads. This sample carries roughly 1,500,000 distinct CDR3 sequences, around 39% of them seen once, and the ten largest clones take roughly 7.7%. Sample: blood. These receptors all come from a woman under 30 in good health. Both conserved end residues are part of each CDR3. The D gene is left open where the match is weak. Part of the rows lack a size; the others show once, few, many or a class for expanded clones.

V,size,J,D,DNA,CDR3
TRBV10-2,.,TRBJ2-1,TRBD2,TGCGCCAGCACCACCGGGACTAGCGGGGACAATGAGCAGTTCTTC,CASTTGTSGDNEQFF
TRBV5-1,few,TRBJ2-4,.,TGCGCCAGCTCGGCAGGGCCCGGTGACATTCAGTACTTC,CASSAGPGDIQYF
TRBV6-1,few,TRBJ1-1,.,TGTGCCAGCAGTGAAGCGATTTACACTGAAGCTTTCTTT,CASSEAIYTEAFF
TRBV11-2,.,TRBJ2-4,TRBD1,TGTGCCAGCAGCTTTTCCGGACAGGGTCGAGCCAAAAACATTCAGTACTTC,CASSFSGQGRAKNIQYF
TRBV9,.,TRBJ1-4,.,TGTGCCAGCAGCGCAATGTCTCGGGACAAACTGTTTTTT,CASSAMSRDKLFF
TRBV28,.,TRBJ2-5,.,TGTGCCAGCAGTCCAACCGTGTTGGACCAAGAGACCCAGTACTTC,CASSPTVLDQETQYF
TRBV15,few,TRBJ1-2,.,TGTGCCACCAGCAGAGATCTCGGTCAGAGATATGGCTACACCTTC,CATSRDLGQRYGYTF
TRBV9,.,TRBJ2-6,.,TGTGCCAGCAGCGTACCCGGGGGCTCTGGGGCCAACGTCCTGACTTTC,CASSVPGGSGANVLTF
TRBV12-3/TRBV12-4,.,TRBJ2-3,.,TGTGCCTGCGTGGCTCGCGGGGATGTTACAGATACGCAGTATTTT,CACVARGDVTDTQYF
TRBV15,few,TRBJ1-2,.,TGTGCCACCAGCAGGGCTGGACAGTCTAACTATGGCTACACCTTC,CATSRAGQSNYGYTF
TRBV2,few,TRBJ2-1,.,TGTGCCAGCAGCCAACCCTACGGCGAGCAGTTCTTC,CASSQPYGEQFF
TRBV7-9,.,TRBJ1-5,.,TGTGCCAGCAGCTCAATGGTGGCGGGGCATCAGCCCCAGCATTTT,CASSSMVAGHQPQHF
TRBV20-1,.,TRBJ2-1,.,TGCAGTGGGGCAGGGGGGAGAAATGAGCAGTTCTTC,CSGAGGRNEQFF
TRBV27,few,TRBJ2-2,.,TGTGCCAGCAGCCGACAGACAGGGACTAACACCGGGGAGCTGTTTTTT,CASSRQTGTNTGELFF
TRBV14,few,TRBJ1-2,.,TGTGCCAGCAGCCAAGACGATTTTTACCTTGGCTACACCTTC,CASSQDDFYLGYTF
TRBV6-1,.,TRBJ2-4,.,TGTGCCAGCAGGACGGGGCATCTGACCAGTTTTTACAATGAGCAGTACTTC,CASRTGHLTSFYNEQYF
TRBV5-1,few,TRBJ2-5,TRBD1,TGCGCCAGCAGCTCGAACTCGGACAGGGGGCAAGAGACCCAGTACTTC,CASSSNSDRGQETQYF
TRBV5-5,many,TRBJ2-1,.,TGTGCCAGCAGCTTGGACCTCGGAGGTAGTTCGGGTGAGCAGTTCTTC,CASSLDLGGSSGEQFF
TRBV6-5,few,TRBJ1-2,.,TGTGCCAGCAGGGCCCTTCCGTATGGCTACACCTTC,CASRALPYGYTF
TRBV20-1,.,TRBJ2-7,TRBD2,TGCAGTGCTAGCTCAACAGCCACTAGCGGGACCCACTACGAGCAGTACTTC,CSASSTATSGTHYEQYF
TRBV11-2,once,TRBJ1-2,TRBD1,TGTGCCAGCAGCTCACCGACAGGGTTCCTGGGGGGCTACACCTTC,CASSSPTGFLGGYTF
TRBV4-1,few,TRBJ2-5,.,TGCGCCAGCAGCCACCGGACTTTTCAAGAGACCCAGTACTTC,CASSHRTFQETQYF
TRBV7-2,few,TRBJ2-3,TRBD2,TGTGCCAGCAGTGGGGGTAGCGGGGCCCCTAGCACAGATACGCAGTATTTT,CASSGGSGAPSTDTQYF
TRBV20-1,many,TRBJ1-5,.,TGCAGTGCTAGAATGGGCCCTAGCAATCAGCCCCAGCATTTT,CSARMGPSNQPQHF
TRBV20-1,few,TRBJ2-1,.,TGCAGTGCTAGTCTGGGGGGGCAGTCCTACAATGAGCAGTTCTTC,CSASLGGQSYNEQFF
TRBV6-1,few,TRBJ2-3,TRBD2,TGTGCCAGCAGCACGTACATTAGCGGGAGAGGAACAGATACGCAGTATTTT,CASSTYISGRGTDTQYF